This TCR beta chain originates from a study of ipilimumab plus nivolumab after autologous stem cell transplantation. Looking at the study overall: The DLBCL group included primary refractory and relapsed cases. General study results and limits: Authors suggest TCR repertoire, Treg phenotype and gut microbiota support further study.

Trimming shortened V by 10 bases and J by 3 bases, and 9 bases separated the two germline ends. Germline CDR1 and CDR2: MNHNS and SASEGT. This CDR3 has 12 residues. With respect to this clone: Its antigen is currently unknown.

Only in-frame clones appear in the TCRdb table, and some are missing; sequencing was by immunoSEQ multiplex PCR. The profile covers 20,000 to 30,000 clones, with about 82% appearing a single time and 5.2% taken by the ten largest. The rearrangement uses TRBV6-1 and TRBJ2-2; D is uncertain. The sequencing here drew on PBMCs, taken in a trial of ipilimumab plus nivolumab as post-transplant consolidation. This sequence was found in a male donor with diffuse large B-cell lymphoma. The CDR3: CATTMYTGELFF. CDR3 bases: TGTGCCACAACTATGTACACCGGGGAGCTGTTTTTT.